This T cell receptor beta chain derives from a study of T cells in Graves' hyperthyroidism and ophthalmopathy. Duration under 3 months, a NOSPECS grade of at least 4, and a Clinical Activity Score of at least 3 characterized the ophthalmopathy patients. It was uncontrolled infection, other autoimmune disease, pregnancy or lactation that excluded patients. For the diagnoses, clinical symptoms, serum thyroxine and TRAb, thyroid ultrasound and orbital computed tomography were used. Fresh peripheral blood, about 9.3 ml, yielded the PBMCs. There are many counts of this clonotype. Unmatched junction bases numbered 6, after V lost 0 bases and J lost 6 bases. Per the germline V gene, CDR1 is SGDLS and CDR2 is YYNGEE. CDR3 length: 15 residues. Regions amplified from RNA transcripts were the TCR beta CDR3 regions. HTBI primers were the set used in a first-round RT-PCR of the TCR CDR3. One entry per CDR3 protein, called by TCRdb with MiXCR from the multiplex PCR reads. The table has over 500,000 distinct CDR3 sequences, 15% to 20% seen once; the top ten hold roughly 29%.

Sequenced input: blood. The sequence was collected from a young woman with Graves' ophthalmopathy. The rearrangement joins TRBV9 to TRBJ2-1, with 7 bases lining up with TRBD1. The CDR3 here is CASSVEGAGRNEQFF. CDR3 bases: TGTGCCAGCAGCGTAGAGGGGGCGGGTCGCAATGAGCAGTTCTTC.